One TCR beta chain is described in this entry. This clone was observed a handful of times. Its antigen specificity is not known. Base quality data are lacking; no much larger clone is found one base away. To sequence the TCRbeta CDR3 region, genomic DNA was isolated from the sorted cells. The immunoSEQ Assay was used for sequencing of TCRbeta CDR3 regions. TCRdb stores this immuneACCESS table with in-frame sequences only. Part of the clones is absent; in the studies checked, under half of the shortfall reflects unresolved V genes, and no reason is known for the rest. Counted in this sample were 70,000 to 95,000 clones; around four fifths of them appeared once. The ten most abundant clones make up roughly 1.1% of the sample. The CDR3 measures 13 amino acids from cysteine to phenylalanine. CDR3 DNA only is kept here, 39 bases in frame from base 1. Compared with germline, V lacks 5 bases and J lacks 4 bases; bases without a gene match: 4. Based on the germline V gene, the CDR1 and CDR2 sequences are SGHTA and FQGNSA.

This specimen comes from a study of OX40 agonist ivuxolimab in advanced cancers. Context from the whole study: Ivuxolimab, which targeted the costimulatory receptor OX40 (CD134), was an agonistic, fully human IgG2 monoclonal antibody. Peripheral TCRbeta sequencing was intended to test whether TCR sequence diversity was altered and clonal T-cell expansion was caused by ivuxolimab. Among the roughly 50 dose-escalation patients, approximately 20 had hepatocellular carcinoma, 15 or so melanoma, 9 renal cell carcinoma and 9 head and neck cancer. In the dose-escalation cohort, roughly 80% of patients were male, and the mean age was approximately 55 years, with a range of 23 to 79. Prior anti-PD-1, anti-PD-L1 or anti-CTLA-4 therapy was permitted, and 30% to 50% of dose-escalation patients had received checkpoint inhibitors. The monotherapy dose-escalation portion (N = 52 patients) of the phase I ivuxolimab trial is reported in the paper. Intravenous ivuxolimab was administered to patients every 2 weeks at six dose levels: 0.01, 0.1, 0.3, 1.5, 3 and 10 mg/kg. Partial responses were achieved by three dose-escalation patients, of whom one had hepatocellular carcinoma and two had cutaneous melanoma.

The trial excluded patients who had a history of autoimmune disease or who were on systemic immunosuppression. In every dose cohort, peripheral blood was drawn for TCR sequencing at baseline, cycle 4 day 1, and cycle 7 day 1. The samples were taken from a phase I, first-in-human, multicenter, open-label dose-escalation trial of ivuxolimab. Adults with locally advanced or metastatic melanoma, renal cell, hepatocellular, or head and neck squamous cell carcinoma were enrolled in the trial. Before TCR sequencing, CD4+ and CD8+ T cells were separately sorted from peripheral blood. The research as a whole found: In partial responders in the 0.1-3.0 mg/kg groups, normalized peripheral clonal expansion was found to be among the lowest, especially among CD8+ T cells. Low levels of normalized T-cell clonal expansion were also seen in some patients who did not respond. At doses of 0.1 to 3.0 mg/kg, clonal expansion of both CD4+ and CD8+ T cells in blood was seen between baseline and week 6. After ivuxolimab, expanded clones were on average more numerous among CD8+ T cells than among CD4+ T cells. The antigen specificity of the clonally expanded peripheral T cells was not determined.

The TCR comes from an adult with an advanced solid tumor such as melanoma, head and neck, liver or kidney cancer. The sequencing here drew on CD4+ or CD8+ T cells sorted from blood, taken in a trial of the OX40 agonist ivuxolimab. In this chain, TRBV7-2 is recombined with TRBJ1-2, with 7 bases aligning to TRBD1. The encoded CDR3 is CASSRDSPYGYTF. The nucleotide sequence is TGTGCCAGCAGCAGGGACAGCCCCTATGGCTACACCTTC. With the rest looked up from the reference TRBV7-2 and TRBJ1-2 genes rather than sequenced, the full variable domain is GAGVSQSPSNKVTEKGKDVELRCDPISGHTALYWYRQSLGQGLEFLIYFQGNSAPDKSGLPSDRFSAERTGGSVSTLTIQRTQQEDSAVYLCASSRDSPYGYTFGSGTRLTVV.